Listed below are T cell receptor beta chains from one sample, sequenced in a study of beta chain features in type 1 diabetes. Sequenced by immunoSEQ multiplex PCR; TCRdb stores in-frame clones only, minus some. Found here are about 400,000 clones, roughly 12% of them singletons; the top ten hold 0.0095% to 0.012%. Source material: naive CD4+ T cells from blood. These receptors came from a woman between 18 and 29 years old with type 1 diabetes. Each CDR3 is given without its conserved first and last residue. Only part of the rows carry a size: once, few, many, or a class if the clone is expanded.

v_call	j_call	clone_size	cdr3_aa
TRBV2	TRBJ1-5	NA	ASSETVNQH
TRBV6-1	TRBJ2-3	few	ASSEEGEDTQY
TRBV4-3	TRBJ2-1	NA	ASSQAGGEYEQF
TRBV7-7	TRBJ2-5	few	ASSLGTAGGETQY
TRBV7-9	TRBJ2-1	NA	ASAYNRGTYNEQF
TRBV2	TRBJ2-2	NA	ASSDVEIFTGELF
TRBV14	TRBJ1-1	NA	ASSQDIGTVNTEAF
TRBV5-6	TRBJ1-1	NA	ASSARGNTEAF
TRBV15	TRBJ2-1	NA	ATSRARASGNEQF
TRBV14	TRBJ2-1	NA	ASSQASIRRQF
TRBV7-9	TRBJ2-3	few	ASSQSRTGETDTQY
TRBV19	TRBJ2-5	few	ATLAGPQGTQY
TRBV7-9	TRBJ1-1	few	ASSLGQGAIEAF
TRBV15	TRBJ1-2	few	ATSSTGGVKNYGYT
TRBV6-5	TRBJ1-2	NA	ASSTWDRGLS
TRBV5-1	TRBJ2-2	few	ASSSRPGTSGNSGELF
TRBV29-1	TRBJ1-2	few	SAGGAGYGYT
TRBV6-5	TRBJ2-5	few	ASSYSWGGETQY
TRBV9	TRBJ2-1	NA	ASSIGPGDNEQF
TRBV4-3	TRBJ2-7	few	ASSQGRDPYEQY
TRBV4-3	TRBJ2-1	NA	ASSQLAGGWDEQF
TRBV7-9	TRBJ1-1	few	ASRRDLLNTEAF
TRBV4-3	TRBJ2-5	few	ASSQAGTAGGGTQY
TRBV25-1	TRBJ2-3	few	ASSPRQGKGTDTQY
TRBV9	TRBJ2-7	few	ASSPQAASLDEQY
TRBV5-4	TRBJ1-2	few	ASSSEEYGYT
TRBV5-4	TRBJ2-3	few	ASSTGRDRVPDTQY
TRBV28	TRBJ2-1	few	ASSAGNSNEQF